This TCR beta chain was sequenced for a study of OX40 agonist ivuxolimab in advanced cancers. The CDR3 covers 13 residues. Germline V gives CDR1 MNHEY, CDR2 SVGAGI. V was trimmed by 2 bases and J by 2 bases, leaving 7 bases between them. The data were produced by immunoSEQ multiplex PCR, yet TCRdb's version contains in-frame clones alone and is incomplete. The sample yields just over 90,000 clones, under 95% seen once. The V call is TRBV6-5, the J call TRBJ2-7, with D unclear. Sequencing was performed on CD4+ or CD8+ T cells sorted from blood, taken in a trial of the OX40 agonist ivuxolimab. This clonotype was obtained from an adult with an advanced solid tumor such as melanoma, head and neck, liver or kidney cancer. The CDR3 nucleotides are TGTGCCAGCAGTTACGCAGGAACCTACGAGCAGTACTTC. This sequence encodes CASSYAGTYEQYF.